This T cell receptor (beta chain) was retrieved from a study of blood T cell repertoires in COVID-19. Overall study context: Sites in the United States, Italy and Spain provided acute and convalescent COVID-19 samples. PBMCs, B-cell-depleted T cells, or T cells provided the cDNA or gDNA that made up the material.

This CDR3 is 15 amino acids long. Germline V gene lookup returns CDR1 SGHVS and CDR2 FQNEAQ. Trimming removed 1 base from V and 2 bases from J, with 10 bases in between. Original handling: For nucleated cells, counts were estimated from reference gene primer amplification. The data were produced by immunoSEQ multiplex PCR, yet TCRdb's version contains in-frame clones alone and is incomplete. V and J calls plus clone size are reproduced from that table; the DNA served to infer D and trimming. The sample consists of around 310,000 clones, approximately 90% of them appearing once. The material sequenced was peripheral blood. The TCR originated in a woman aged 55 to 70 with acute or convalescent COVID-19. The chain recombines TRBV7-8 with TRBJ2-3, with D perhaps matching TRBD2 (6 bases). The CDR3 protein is CASSLDGGDTDTQYF. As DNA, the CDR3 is TGTGCCAGCAGCTTAGATGGCGGGGACACAGATACGCAGTATTTT.